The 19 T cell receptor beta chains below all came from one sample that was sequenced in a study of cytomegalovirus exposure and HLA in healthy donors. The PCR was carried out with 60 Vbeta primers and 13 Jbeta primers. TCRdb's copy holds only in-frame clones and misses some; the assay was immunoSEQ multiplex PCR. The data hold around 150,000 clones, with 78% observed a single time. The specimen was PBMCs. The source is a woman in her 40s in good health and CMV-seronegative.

The CDR3 region has the DNA TGTGCCAGTAGCGGGGAGTCTTCGCCCTACTACGAGCAGTACTTC. It yields the protein CASSGESSPYYEQYF. The rearrangement joins TRBV19 to TRBJ2-7; perhaps TRBD2 as D (5 bases). CDR3 size: 15 residues. CDR1 is LNHDA and CDR2 is SQIVND in the germline V gene (reference sequence). Deletions cut 6 bases from V and 3 bases from J, with 18 bases between.

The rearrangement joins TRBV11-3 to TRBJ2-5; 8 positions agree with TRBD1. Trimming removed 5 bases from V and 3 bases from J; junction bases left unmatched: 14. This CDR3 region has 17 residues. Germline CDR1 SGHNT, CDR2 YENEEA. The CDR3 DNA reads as TGTGCCAGCAGCGGAGGACAGGGAAAGGCGGGTGAAGAGACCCAGTACTTC. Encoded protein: CASSGGQGKAGEETQYF.

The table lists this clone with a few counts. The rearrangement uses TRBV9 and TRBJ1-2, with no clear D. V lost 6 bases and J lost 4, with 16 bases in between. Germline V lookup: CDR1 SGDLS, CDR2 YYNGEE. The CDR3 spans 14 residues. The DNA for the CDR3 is TGTGCCAGCACCGCGGGCCAGTCTCTCTATGGCTACACCTTC. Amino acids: CASTAGQSLYGYTF.

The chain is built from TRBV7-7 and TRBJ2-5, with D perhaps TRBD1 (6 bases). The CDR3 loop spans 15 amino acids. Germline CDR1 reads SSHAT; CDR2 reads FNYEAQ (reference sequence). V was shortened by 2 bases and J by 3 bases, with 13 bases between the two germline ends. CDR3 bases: TGTGCCAGCAGCTTATCCAGGGGTAGCGAAGAGACCCAGTACTTC. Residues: CASSLSRGSEETQYF.

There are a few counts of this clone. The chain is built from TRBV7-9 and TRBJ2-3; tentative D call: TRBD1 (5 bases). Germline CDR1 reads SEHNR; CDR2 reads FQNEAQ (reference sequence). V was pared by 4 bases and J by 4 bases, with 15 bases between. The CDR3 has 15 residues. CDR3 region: CASSSPQDRSDTQYF. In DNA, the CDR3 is TGTGCCAGCAGCTCGCCTCAAGACAGATCAGATACGCAGTATTTT.

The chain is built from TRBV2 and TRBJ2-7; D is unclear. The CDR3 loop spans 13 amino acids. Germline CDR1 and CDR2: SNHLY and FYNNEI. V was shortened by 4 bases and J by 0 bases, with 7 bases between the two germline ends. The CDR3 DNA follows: TGTGCCAGCAGTGTTCAGATCTCCTACGAGCAGTACTTC. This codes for CASSVQISYEQYF.

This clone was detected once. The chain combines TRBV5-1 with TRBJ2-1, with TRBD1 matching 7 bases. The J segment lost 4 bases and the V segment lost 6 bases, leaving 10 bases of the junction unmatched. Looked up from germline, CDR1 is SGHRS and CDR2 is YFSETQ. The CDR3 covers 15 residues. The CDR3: CASNPRQGGYNEQFF. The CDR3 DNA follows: TGCGCCAGCAACCCCAGACAGGGTGGGTACAATGAGCAGTTCTTC.

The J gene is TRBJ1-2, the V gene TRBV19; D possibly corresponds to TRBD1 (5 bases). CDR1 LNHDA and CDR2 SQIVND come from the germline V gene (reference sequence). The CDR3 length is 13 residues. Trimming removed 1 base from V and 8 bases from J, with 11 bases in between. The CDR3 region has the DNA TGTGCCAGTAGTATAGTGGGGGGGATCGGCTACACCTTC. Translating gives CASSIVGGIGYTF.

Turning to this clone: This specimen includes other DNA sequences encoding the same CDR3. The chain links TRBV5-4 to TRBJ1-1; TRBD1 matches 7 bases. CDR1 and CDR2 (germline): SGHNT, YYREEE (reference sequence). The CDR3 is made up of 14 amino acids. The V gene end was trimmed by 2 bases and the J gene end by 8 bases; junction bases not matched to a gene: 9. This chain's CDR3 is CASSLGGGASEAFF. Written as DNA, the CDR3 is TGTGCCAGCAGCTTAGGAGGGGGCGCTTCCGAAGCTTTCTTT.

The CDR3 protein is CASKGVGRGRDTEAFF. CDR3 in DNA: TGTGCCAGTAAGGGGGTCGGCAGGGGTCGGGACACTGAAGCTTTCTTT. The chain recombines TRBV19 with TRBJ1-1, with a weak D call TRBD1 (6 bases). This CDR3 comprises 16 residues. With 7 bases removed from V and 3 bases from J, the gap between germline ends came to 21 bases. Germline V gene sequence: CDR1 LNHDA, CDR2 SQIVND (reference sequence).

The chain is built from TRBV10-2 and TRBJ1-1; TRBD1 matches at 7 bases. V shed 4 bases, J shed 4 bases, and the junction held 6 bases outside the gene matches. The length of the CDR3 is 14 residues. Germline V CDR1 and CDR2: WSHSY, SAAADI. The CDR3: CASSVTGRGTEAFF. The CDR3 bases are TGCGCCAGCAGTGTGACAGGGAGAGGCACTGAAGCTTTCTTT.

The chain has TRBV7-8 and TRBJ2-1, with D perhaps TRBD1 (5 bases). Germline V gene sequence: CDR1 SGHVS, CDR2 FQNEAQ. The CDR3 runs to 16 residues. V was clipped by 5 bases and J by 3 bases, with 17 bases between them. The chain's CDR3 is CASSPQGQAIYNEQFF. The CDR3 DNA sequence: TGTGCCAGCAGCCCCCAGGGCCAGGCCATCTACAATGAGCAGTTCTTC.

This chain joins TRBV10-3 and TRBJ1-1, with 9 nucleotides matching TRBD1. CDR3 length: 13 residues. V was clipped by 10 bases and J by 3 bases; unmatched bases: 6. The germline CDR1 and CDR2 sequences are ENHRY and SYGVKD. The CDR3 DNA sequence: TGTGCCACAAGACAGGGGGTTTACACTGAAGCTTTCTTT. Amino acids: CATRQGVYTEAFF.

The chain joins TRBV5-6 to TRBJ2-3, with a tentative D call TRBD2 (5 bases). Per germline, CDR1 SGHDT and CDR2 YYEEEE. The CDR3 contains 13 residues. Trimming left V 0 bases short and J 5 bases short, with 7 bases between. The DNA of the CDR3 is TGTGCCAGCAGCTTGGGAGGGTTAGATACGCAGTATTTT. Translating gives CASSLGGLDTQYF.

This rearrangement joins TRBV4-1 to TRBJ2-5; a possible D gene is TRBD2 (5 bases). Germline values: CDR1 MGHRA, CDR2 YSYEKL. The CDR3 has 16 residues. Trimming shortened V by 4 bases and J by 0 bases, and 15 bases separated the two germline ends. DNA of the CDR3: TGCGCCAGCAGCCGCGGAGAGCGGCGGCACCAAGAGACCCAGTACTTC. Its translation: CASSRGERRHQETQYF.

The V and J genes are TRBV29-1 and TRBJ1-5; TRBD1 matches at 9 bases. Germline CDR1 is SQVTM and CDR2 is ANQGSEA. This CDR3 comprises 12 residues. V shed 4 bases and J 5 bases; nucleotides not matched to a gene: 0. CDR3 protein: CSVGDRDQPQHF. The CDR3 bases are TGCAGCGTTGGGGACAGGGATCAGCCCCAGCATTTT.

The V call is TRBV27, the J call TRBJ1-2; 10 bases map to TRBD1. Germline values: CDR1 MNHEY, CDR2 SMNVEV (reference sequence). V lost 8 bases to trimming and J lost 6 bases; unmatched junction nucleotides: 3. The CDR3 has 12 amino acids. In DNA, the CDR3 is TGTGCCAGCCGGGACAGGGGACATGGCTACACCTTC. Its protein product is CASRDRGHGYTF.

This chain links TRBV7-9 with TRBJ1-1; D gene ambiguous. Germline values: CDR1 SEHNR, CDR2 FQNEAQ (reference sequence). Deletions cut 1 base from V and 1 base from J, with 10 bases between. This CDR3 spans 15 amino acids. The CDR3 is CASSLGGFWNTEAFF. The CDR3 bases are TGTGCCAGCAGCTTAGGAGGGTTTTGGAACACTGAAGCTTTCTTT.

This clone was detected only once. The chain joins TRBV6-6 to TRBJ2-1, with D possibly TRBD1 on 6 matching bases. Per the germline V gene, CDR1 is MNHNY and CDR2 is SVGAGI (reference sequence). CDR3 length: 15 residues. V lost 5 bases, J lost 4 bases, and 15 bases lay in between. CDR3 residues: CASSLQGPKYNEQFF. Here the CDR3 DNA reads TGTGCCAGCAGTCTACAGGGTCCAAAGTACAATGAGCAGTTCTTC.